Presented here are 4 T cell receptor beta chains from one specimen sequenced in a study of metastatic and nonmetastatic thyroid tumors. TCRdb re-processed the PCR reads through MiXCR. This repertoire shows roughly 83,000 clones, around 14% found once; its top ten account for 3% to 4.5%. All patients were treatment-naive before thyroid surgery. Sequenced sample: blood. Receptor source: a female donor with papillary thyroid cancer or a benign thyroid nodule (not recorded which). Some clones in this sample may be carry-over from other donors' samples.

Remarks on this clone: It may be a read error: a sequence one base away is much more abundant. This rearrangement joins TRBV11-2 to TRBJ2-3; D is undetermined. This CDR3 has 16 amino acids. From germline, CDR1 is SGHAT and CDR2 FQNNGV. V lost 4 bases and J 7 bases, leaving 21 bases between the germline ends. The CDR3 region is CASSSSANAQPNTQYF. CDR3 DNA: TGTGCCAGCAGCTCCTCGGCCAACGCACAACCGAATACGCAGTATTTT.

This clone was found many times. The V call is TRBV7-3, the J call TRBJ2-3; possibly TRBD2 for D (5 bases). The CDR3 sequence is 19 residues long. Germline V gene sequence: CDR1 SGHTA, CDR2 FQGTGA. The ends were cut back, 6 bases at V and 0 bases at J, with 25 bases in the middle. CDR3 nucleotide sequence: TGTGCCAGCAGACCCGAGGAGGATGATCTCCGTGCTAGCACAGATACGCAGTATTTT. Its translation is CASRPEEDDLRASTDTQYF.

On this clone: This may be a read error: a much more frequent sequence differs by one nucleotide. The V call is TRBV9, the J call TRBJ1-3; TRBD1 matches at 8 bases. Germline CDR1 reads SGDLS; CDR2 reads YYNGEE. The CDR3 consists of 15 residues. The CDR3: CASTQGALSVNTIYF. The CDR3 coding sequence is TGTGCCAGCACTCAGGGGGCTCTCTCTGTAAACACCATATATTTT.

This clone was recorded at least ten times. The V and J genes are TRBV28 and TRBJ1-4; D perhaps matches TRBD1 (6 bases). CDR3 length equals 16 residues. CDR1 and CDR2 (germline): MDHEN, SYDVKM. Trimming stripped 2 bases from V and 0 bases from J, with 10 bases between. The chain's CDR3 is CASSLGRGSTNEKLFF. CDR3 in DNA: TGTGCCAGCAGTTTAGGCAGGGGATCAACTAATGAAAAACTGTTTTTT.